This T cell receptor beta chain was captured by sequencing in a study of T cell responses to AZD1222 COVID-19 vaccine. Points from the study as a whole: Mostly white British, mostly female donors; authors suggested clonal diversity may be underestimated. At baseline, seropositivity was found in only 5 to 7 AZD1222 recipients.

Sequencing was performed with immunoSEQ multiplex PCR; in TCRdb, only in-frame clones are kept and a portion is missing. The data hold 110,000 to 150,000 clones, with approximately 85% observed a single time. In this sample, this clone turned up a few times. Its antigen is not known. The CDR3 totals 13 residues. Per the germline V gene, CDR1 is MNHEY and CDR2 is SMNVEV (reference sequence). V lost 3 bases and J lost 5, with 10 bases in between. The chain combines TRBV27 with TRBJ2-5; no reliable D call. The sample in question was peripheral blood, obtained on day 0 of AZD1222 vaccination. This receptor was obtained from an adult in good health. The CDR3 is CASSFRRRETQYF. As DNA, the CDR3 is TGTGCCAGCAGTTTTAGGCGAAGGGAGACCCAGTACTTC.